This TCR beta chain comes out of a study of blood T cells in healthy people across ages. A second PCR of 7 to 11 cycles used a sample-barcoded 5' primer and a J-beta primer mix. TCRdb re-analysed the 5' RACE reads in MiXCR, keeping a single row per CDR3 protein. This table holds approximately 1,100,000 distinct CDR3 sequences, under 55% found once. This clonotype came up a few times. The antigen remains unidentified. Study findings and constraints: Strong correlation linked observed beta diversity and percent naive T cells.

The V gene's germline CDR1 is SGHVS and CDR2 FNYEAQ. Trimming shortened V by 0 bases and J by 0 bases, and 13 bases separated the two germline ends. The CDR3 contains 17 residues. The specimen was blood. The clonotype comes from a woman aged 55 to 70 in good health. The V and J genes are TRBV7-6 and TRBJ2-3, with D tentatively TRBD1 or TRBD2 (5 bases each). DNA for the CDR3: TGTGCCAGCAGCTTAGCGAGGGGATATACTAGCACAGATACGCAGTATTTT. It specifies CASSLARGYTSTDTQYF.